In its sample, the clone carrying this TCR beta chain was seen a few times. The sample originates from a study of beta chain features in type 1 diabetes. The isolated RNA, all of it, was reverse transcribed, so expressed TCRB transcripts were what got sequenced. Method: immunoSEQ multiplex PCR; TCRdb's copy keeps in-frame clones and lacks some. The table lists over 700,000 clones, roughly 15% of them singletons. This CDR3 region has 12 residues. The V and J ends lost 6 bases and 4 bases, in that order; junction bases with no gene match: 2. CDR1 is MDHEN and CDR2 is SYDVKM in the germline V gene. This sequence joins TRBV28 and TRBJ2-5, with TRBD1 matching 7 bases. This TCR came from a woman younger than 30 in good health. Input material: naive CD4+ T cells from blood. The CDR3 here is CASSPGGETQYF. As DNA, the CDR3 is TGTGCCAGCAGCCCAGGGGGAGAGACCCAGTACTTC.